This is a list of T cell receptor beta chains from one sample in a study. From the RT-PCR reads, TCRdb called clonotypes with MiXCR, one entry per CDR3 protein. The sample has about 700,000 distinct CDR3 sequences; around 14% are singletons. Sequences were obtained from memory CD4+ T cells from blood. Receptors were obtained from a female donor in good health, serving as a healthy control. Both conserved end residues are part of each CDR3. A D gene is named only where the DNA matches it firmly. Clone size, where shown, is once, few, many, or a class for clones that have expanded.

d_call j_call v_call clone_size cdr3_nt cdr3_aa
TRBD1 TRBJ1-3 TRBV28 few TGTGCCATCGGACAGGAATATGCAAACACCATATATTTT CAIGQEYANTIYF
- TRBJ2-1 TRBV20-1 - TGCAGTGCTAGTTTGCTGGGGGGAAGATCCATCTCTTACAATGAGCAGTTCTTC CSASLLGGRSISYNEQFF
TRBD2 TRBJ2-1 TRBV7-2 few TGTGCCAGCAGCCTAGAAGGGACTAGCGGCCACAATGAGCAGCTCTTC CASSLEGTSGHNEQLF
TRBD2 TRBJ2-7 TRBV15 - TGTGCCACCAGCAGAGGTGCGGGAGGTAGCTCCTACGAGCAGTACTTC CATSRGAGGSSYEQYF
- TRBJ1-1 TRBV20-1 - TGCAGTGCTAGTAACAGCATGAACACTGAAGCTTTCTTT CSASNSMNTEAFF
TRBD2 TRBJ2-2 TRBV12-3/TRBV12-4 few TGTGCCAGCACCATGACTAGCGGGAAAAGCGGCGCCGGGGAGCTGTTTTTT CASTMTSGKSGAGELFF
TRBD2 TRBJ2-7 TRBV5-1 many TGCGCCAGCAGCTTGGACACAAGGGGAGGGAACACCGAGCAGTACTTC CASSLDTRGGNTEQYF
TRBD1 TRBJ2-1 TRBV6-5 - TGTGCCAGCAGACTCGGGGGTTATCGACAGGGGGTTACCTACAATGAGCAGTTCTTC CASRLGGYRQGVTYNEQFF
- TRBJ2-2 TRBV6-2/TRBV6-3 few TGTGCCAGCAGTTACTCGGGACAGAACACCGGGGAGCTGTTTTTT CASSYSGQNTGELFF
- TRBJ1-5 TRBV7-2 - TGTGCCAGCAGCGCCATGTCAGGGGCCAATCAGCCCCAGCATTTT CASSAMSGANQPQHF
- TRBJ1-4 TRBV12-3/TRBV12-4 few TGTGCCAGCAGTTTGACGCAGAGTAATGAAAAACTGTTTTTT CASSLTQSNEKLFF
TRBD2 TRBJ2-3 TRBV20-1 - TGCAGTGCTAGAGATCTTGGCGGGAGGGCCACGTTTCCAGATACGCAGTATTTT CSARDLGGRATFPDTQYF
TRBD2 TRBJ2-4 TRBV12-3/TRBV12-4 few TGTGCCAGCACCATCGGGGGGGCCAAAAACATTCAGTACTTC CASTIGGAKNIQYF
TRBD1 TRBJ1-2 TRBV7-2 few TGTGCCAGCAGCTTCGTTCGACAGGGGTCTCGGGGCTACACCTTC CASSFVRQGSRGYTF
- TRBJ1-6 TRBV7-2 few TGTGCCAGCAGAACTGACACCTATAATTCACCCCTCCACTTT CASRTDTYNSPLHF
TRBD1 TRBJ2-1 TRBV9 many TGTGCCAGCAGCGTAGCTAGACAGGGTGAGCAGTTCTTC CASSVARQGEQFF
TRBD2 TRBJ2-2 TRBV18 few TGTGCCAGCTCACTTCTGACTAGCGCAAACACCGGGGAGCTGTTTTTT CASSLLTSANTGELFF
TRBD1 TRBJ2-1 TRBV5-5 - TGTGCCAGCAGCGTGACGGGACAGACCTACAATGAGCAGTTCTTC CASSVTGQTYNEQFF
- TRBJ1-3 TRBV12-3/TRBV12-4 few TGTGCCAGCAGTTTGCAGGGGACCGCGGGAAACACCATATATTTT CASSLQGTAGNTIYF
TRBD1 TRBJ2-1 TRBV5-1 - TGCGCCAGCAGCCATTTAACACAGGGGAATGAGCAGTTCTTC CASSHLTQGNEQFF
- TRBJ1-1 TRBV12-3/TRBV12-4 many TGTGCCAGCAGTTTCCCGCGGGCTGGGGGCACTGAAGCTTTCTTT CASSFPRAGGTEAFF
- TRBJ1-3 TRBV4-3 many TGCGCCAGCAGCCAAGAGGCCAGGGTGTGGAACACCATATATTTT CASSQEARVWNTIYF
- TRBJ2-7 TRBV12-3/TRBV12-4 - TGTGCCAGCAGTTTAACCGAGCAGTACTTC CASSLTEQYF